This TCR beta chain was sequenced during a study of blood T cells in healthy people across ages. Points from the study as a whole: Researchers report that TCR beta diversity correlated strongly with naive T cell percentage.

Germline V gene lookup returns CDR1 LGHDT and CDR2 YNNKEL (reference sequence). The CDR3 consists of 13 residues. Trimming cost V 4 bases and J 2 bases, with 9 bases left between them. Collection of 8.5 to 10 milliliters of peripheral blood was performed for each donor. This clonotype was seen a handful of times. Its specificity is unknown. The authors ran a second PCR of about 7 to 11 cycles using a sample-barcoded 5' primer and a J-beta primer mix. TCRdb reprocessed the 5' RACE reads via MiXCR and lists one record per CDR3 protein. The table records roughly 700,000 distinct CDR3 sequences, roughly 25% of them present only once. These same records also appear under a second study, on T cells of mothers and their children. That source reports: No persistent microchimeric T cell clones were detected.

The genes are TRBV3-1 and TRBJ2-7, with D possibly matching TRBD2 (6 bases). This receptor was identified in a boy younger than 18 in good health. What was sequenced was blood. CDR3 nucleotides: TGTGCCAGCAGCCGGGGACTTGCCTACGAGCAGTACTTC. Its protein is CASSRGLAYEQYF.